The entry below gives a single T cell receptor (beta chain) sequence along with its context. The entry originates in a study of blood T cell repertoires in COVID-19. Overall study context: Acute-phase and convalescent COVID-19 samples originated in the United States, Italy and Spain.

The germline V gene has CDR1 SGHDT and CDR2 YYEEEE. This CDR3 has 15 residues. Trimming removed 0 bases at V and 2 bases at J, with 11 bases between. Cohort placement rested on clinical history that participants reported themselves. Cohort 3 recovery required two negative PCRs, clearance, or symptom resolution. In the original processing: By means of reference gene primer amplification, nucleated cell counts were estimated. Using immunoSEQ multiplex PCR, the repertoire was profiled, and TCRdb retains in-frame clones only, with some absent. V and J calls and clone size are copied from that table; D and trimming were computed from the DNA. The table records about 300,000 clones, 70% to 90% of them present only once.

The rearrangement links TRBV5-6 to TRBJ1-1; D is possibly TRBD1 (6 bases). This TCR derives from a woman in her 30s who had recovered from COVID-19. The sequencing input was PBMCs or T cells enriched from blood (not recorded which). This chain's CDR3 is CASSLEPGANTEAFF. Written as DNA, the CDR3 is TGTGCCAGCAGCTTGGAGCCAGGGGCAAACACTGAAGCTTTCTTT.